One sample yielded the 16 T cell receptor beta chains listed below, sequenced in a study of Ad26.COV2.S vaccination and SARS-CoV-2 variants (dated by TCRdb to about 2021). In light of the paper, this sample's treatment or condition label describes: approximately 18 received Ad26.COV2.S at low or high dose, single or two shots; roughly 5 received placebo; per-sample allocation not given. Repertoires of vaccine and placebo recipients were sequenced from samples taken on day 63 after the first injection. The library was obtained by the immunoSEQ multiplex PCR assay. Imported from immuneACCESS, the table was reduced by TCRdb to in-frame sequences with V and J called. These copies leave out some clones; in studies compared against another copy, an unresolved V gene accounts for under half, and the cause of the remainder is not known. This sample has 450,000 to 550,000 clones in its table, and 89% of those were observed once. Over 2% of the sample belongs to the ten largest clones.

Source: peripheral blood, taken in a trial of Ad26.COV2.S vaccine versus placebo. The receptors here all came from a person aged 18-60 years who received the Ad26.COV2.S COVID-19 vaccine or a placebo.

The chain uses TRBV19 and TRBJ2-3, with D unresolved. Trimming took 4 bases from V and 0 from J, leaving 8 bases between them. The length of the CDR3 is 14 residues. Germline CDR1 is LNHDA and CDR2 is SQIVND (reference sequence). The CDR3 here is CASSTVESTDTQYF. In nucleotides, the CDR3 is TGTGCCAGTAGTACAGTGGAAAGCACAGATACGCAGTATTTT.

The chain has TRBV11-3 and TRBJ1-1; the D is unclear. Between the trimmed V and J ends, which lost 1 base and 3 bases, there was a span of 9 bases. Germline assignment: CDR1 SGHNT and CDR2 YENEEA. This CDR3 comprises 14 residues. The CDR3: CASSLGGEDTEAFF. CDR3 DNA sequence: TGTGCCAGCAGCTTAGGCGGGGAGGACACTGAAGCTTTCTTT. Based on the CDR3 plus reference TRBV11-3 and TRBJ1-1, the full variable domain is EAGVVQSPRYKIIEKKQPVAFWCNPISGHNTLYWYLQNLGQGPELLIRYENEEAVDDSQLPKDRFSAERLKGVDSTLKIQPAELGDSAVYLCASSLGGEDTEAFFGQGTRLTVV.

The chain employs TRBV4-1 and TRBJ2-1, with D perhaps TRBD1 (5 bases). CDR3 size: 14 residues. V shed 7 bases and J shed 7 bases, with 17 bases lying between them. Per germline, CDR1 MGHRA and CDR2 YSYEKL. This CDR3 reads CASTPWVPGNEQFF. CDR3 bases: TGCGCCAGCACCCCTTGGGTCCCAGGGAATGAGCAGTTCTTC.

This clone was observed once. This chain links TRBV7-3 with TRBJ2-2; no clear D gene. CDR3 length: 14 amino acids. Between the trimmed V and J ends, which lost 6 bases and 0 bases, there was a span of 8 bases. Germline CDR1 reads SGHTA; CDR2 reads FQGTGA. This CDR3 is CASRPGANTGELFF. The CDR3, as DNA: TGTGCCAGCAGGCCCGGCGCGAACACCGGGGAGCTGTTTTTT.

This chain links TRBV29-1 with TRBJ1-1; D call uncertain. Trimming shortened V by 5 bases and J by 1 base, and 8 bases separated the two germline ends. This CDR3 has 12 amino acids. The germline V gene has CDR1 SQVTM and CDR2 ANQGSEA. CDR3 region: CSVSPQNTEAFF. Written as DNA, the CDR3 is TGCAGCGTTTCTCCGCAGAACACTGAAGCTTTCTTT.

V gene TRBV30 combines with J gene TRBJ2-1; 15 bases align to TRBD2. The CDR3 is 16 amino acids. Per the germline V gene, CDR1 is GTSNPN and CDR2 is SVGIG (reference sequence). The trim removed 0 bases at V and 9 bases at J, leaving 6 bases unmatched. The DNA of the CDR3 is TGTGCCTGGAGTGTAGGACGGACTAGCGGGAGGGTTGAGCAGTTCTTC. It codes for CAWSVGRTSGRVEQFF. Filled out from reference TRBV30 and TRBJ2-1, the complete variable domain reads SQTIHQWPATLVQPVGSPLSLECTVEGTSNPNLYWYRQAAGRGLQLLFYSVGIGQISSEVPQNLSASRPQDRQFILSSKKLLLSDSGFYLCAWSVGRTSGRVEQFFGPGTRLTVL.

The chain uses TRBV9 and TRBJ2-5; 7 bases are shared with TRBD2. Losses at the gene ends were 4 bases for V and 5 bases for J; bases not matched to a gene: 8. Germline values: CDR1 SGDLS, CDR2 YYNGEE. The CDR3 extends over 14 amino acids. The CDR3 DNA reads as TGTGCCAGCAGCCCCGGGGGGAGGGCGGAGACCCAGTACTTC. This encodes CASSPGGRAETQYF.

The gene calls are TRBV5-6 and TRBJ1-1; D is uncertain. CDR1 is SGHDT, CDR2 YYEEEE, per germline. The CDR3 has 15 amino acids. Deletions cut 1 base from V and 4 bases from J, with 14 bases between. CDR3 region: CASSLFGDLGTEAFF. CDR3 bases: TGTGCCAGCAGCTTGTTTGGCGACCTGGGCACTGAAGCTTTCTTT.

The chain links TRBV28 to TRBJ1-5; 8 nucleotides agree with TRBD1. The V and J ends lost 2 bases and 3 bases, in that order; junction bases with no gene match: 6. This CDR3 is 16 amino acids long. From germline, CDR1 is MDHEN and CDR2 SYDVKM. CDR3 amino acids: CASSLITGGDNQPQHF. In nucleotides, the CDR3 is TGTGCCAGCAGTTTAATCACAGGGGGGGACAATCAGCCCCAGCATTTT.

The chain uses TRBV19 and TRBJ2-7; TRBD1 or TRBD2 may be the D gene (6 bases each). This CDR3 region has 15 residues. V lost 2 bases to trimming and J lost 9 bases, with 20 bases between them. Per the germline V gene, CDR1 is LNHDA and CDR2 is SQIVND (reference sequence). CDR3 residues: CASSIRGRPGGVQYV. CDR3 bases: TGTGCCAGTAGTATACGGGGGCGCCCGGGCGGGGTGCAGTACGTC.

On this clone: One end of the junction is discordant with germline, which a read error may explain. The chain has TRBV5-1 and TRBJ1-2; D might be TRBD1 (6 bases). CDR3 length: 14 residues. CDR1 is SGHRS, CDR2 YFSETQ, per germline. As DNA, the CDR3 is TGCGCCCGCAGCAGCGGGGGGGGCCTCTATGGCTACACCTTC. It yields the protein CARSSGGGLYGYTF.

The rearrangement joins TRBV25-1 to TRBJ1-4; 8 bases match TRBD1. CDR3 length: 15 residues. After removal of 5 bases from V and 7 bases from J, the junction contained 9 bases not matched to a gene. Germline CDR1 and CDR2: MGHDK and SYGVNS. The CDR3 DNA reads as TGTGCCAGCAGTCATCCAGGGGGCTACGGTGAAAAACTGTTTTTT. It specifies CASSHPGGYGEKLFF.

This chain links TRBV9 with TRBJ2-7, with 9 nucleotides matching TRBD1. Germline V gives CDR1 SGDLS, CDR2 YYNGEE. The CDR3 covers 16 residues. The V and J ends lost 4 bases and 4 bases, in that order; junction bases with no gene match: 12. CDR3 protein: CASSLRLGTGPYEQYF. CDR3 nucleotides: TGTGCCAGCAGCCTCCGGCTCGGGACAGGGCCTTACGAGCAGTACTTC.

This rearrangement joins TRBV12-3 or TRBV12-4 to TRBJ1-2, with D hard to call. Trimming cost V 6 bases and J 11 bases, with 19 bases left between them. This CDR3 is built from 13 residues. CDR3 nucleotide sequence: TGTGCCAGCAGCTCCCTTCTACGGGTGGGGTACACCTTC. Protein sequence: CASSSLLRVGYTF.

The rearrangement links TRBV9 to TRBJ2-1; no clear D. Germline CDR1 is SGDLS and CDR2 is YYNGEE. This CDR3 contains 15 residues. Trimming shortened V by 0 bases and J by 0 bases, and 7 bases separated the two germline ends. In DNA form, the CDR3 reads TGTGCCAGCAGCGTAGGTCTAGTCTCCTACAATGAGCAGTTCTTC. Its translation is CASSVGLVSYNEQFF.

The CDR3 bases are TGTGCCAGCAGCCCTCAAGGCGCCAAAAACATTCAGTACTTC. The encoded protein is CASSPQGAKNIQYF. The V and J genes are TRBV14 and TRBJ2-4; D uncertain. The V end was cut by 4 bases, the J end by 1 base, with 8 bases between. The CDR3 sequence is 14 residues long. CDR1 and CDR2 from the germline V gene are SGHDN and FVKESK.